The TCR beta chain under discussion was sequenced for a study of identical twins. General observations from the study: Models underestimated out-of-frame TCR alpha sharing in monozygotic twins. These conclusions were based on statistical analysis (cross-sectional, not following the same donors). Partial confounding of zero-insertion analyses by invariant MAIT and iNKT cells was possible.

This clonotype was detected ten times or more. The target antigen is unknown. CDR1 LGHNA and CDR2 YNFKEQ come from the germline V gene. Trimming took 4 bases from V and 15 from J, leaving 22 bases between them. The CDR3 runs to 14 residues. A universal primer binding site was introduced by template switching. The final cDNA contained unique molecular identifiers. TCRdb reanalysed the 5' RACE reads using MiXCR and keeps one entry per CDR3 protein. This sample has about 150,000 distinct CDR3 sequences, with approximately 4% found just once. The gene calls are TRBV4-2 and TRBJ2-1; weak D call: TRBD2 (7 bases). Specimen: memory T cells sorted from blood. The source of this sequence is a man between 18 and 35 years old in good health. Here the CDR3 DNA reads TGTGCCAGCAGCCGCTTGTCGAGGGAGGGGGATCCGTTCTTC. As protein: CASSRLSREGDPFF.